The TCR beta chain described here comes from a study of blood T cell repertoires in COVID-19. Overall study context: Samples of COVID-19 (acute and convalescent) were obtained from the United States, Italy and Spain. The cDNA or gDNA used as material had been derived from T cells, B-cell-depleted T cells, or PBMCs.

Germline V gene sequence: CDR1 SGHRS, CDR2 YFSETQ. The CDR3 sequence is 15 residues long. V trimming: 4 bases; J trimming: 5 bases; junction bases outside the gene matches: 4. Original methodology: Amplification of reference gene primers was used by the study to estimate nucleated cell counts. Generated by immunoSEQ multiplex PCR, the TCRdb table keeps only in-frame clones and is missing some. Clone size and the V and J calls come from that table; the DNA yielded D and trimming. This table has 190,000 or so clones, over 75% appearing once. This rearrangement joins TRBV5-1 to TRBJ2-5; 14 bases map to TRBD2. The specimen was peripheral blood. This TCR derives from a woman aged 80 or over with active or convalescent COVID-19. The chain's CDR3 is CASSLRTSGGETQYF. Written as DNA, the CDR3 is TGCGCCAGCAGCCTACGGACTAGCGGGGGGGAGACCCAGTACTTC.